The present T cell receptor beta chain was sequenced within a study of T cells in Graves' hyperthyroidism and ophthalmopathy. This clonotype was seen a few times. RNA transcripts served as the template for amplifying TCR beta CDR3 regions. RT-PCR in the first round (using the HTBI primer set) targeted the TCR CDR3. MiXCR, run by TCRdb on the multiplex PCR reads, gives a single entry per CDR3 protein. Of a few hundred thousand distinct CDR3 sequences listed, about 16% are singletons. The sequence was collected from a woman aged 25 to 39 with Graves' ophthalmopathy. Sequenced material: blood.

The CDR3 nucleotides are TGTGCCAGCAGTCAACAGCGGGGCAGCACAGATACGCAGTATTTT. This gives the protein CASSQQRGSTDTQYF. The chain uses TRBV6-1 and TRBJ2-3, with 7 bases aligning to TRBD2. The V segment lost 5 bases and the J segment 0 bases; nucleotides outside the gene matches: 5. Germline V lookup: CDR1 MNHNS, CDR2 SASEGT. This CDR3 has 15 residues.